The T cell receptor (beta chain) described here comes from a study of blood T cell repertoires in COVID-19. Original processing methods: Nucleated cell counts were estimated from reference gene primer amplification. Measured with immunoSEQ multiplex PCR; TCRdb has only the in-frame clones, and not every one. D and trimming were read from the DNA, whereas the V and J calls and clone size are those reported in that table. Of about 160,000 clones in the sample, about 85% were seen once. The CDR3 is 17 residues long. V lost 4 bases, J lost 2 bases, and 10 bases stayed unmatched. Looked up from germline, CDR1 is SEHNR and CDR2 is FQNEAQ (reference sequence).

The sequenced material came from peripheral blood. The receptor was isolated from a man between 60 and 75 years old who had recovered from COVID-19. The chain has TRBV7-9 and TRBJ1-3, with TRBD1 matching 8 bases. The CDR3 nucleotides read TGTGCCAGCAGCTCACTGGACAGGGAGTCTACTGGAAACACCATATATTTT. Protein product: CASSSLDRESTGNTIYF.